This T cell receptor (beta chain) was sequenced for a study of CD8 T cells in Susac syndrome. The V and J ends lost 0 bases and 2 bases respectively, with 14 bases between them. This CDR3 contains 16 residues. Germline V gives CDR1 SGDLS, CDR2 YYNGEE. It was with random hexamers that about 0.45 to 1 ug RNA was reverse transcribed. One entry per CDR3 protein, called by TCRdb with MiXCR from the immunoSEQ multiplex PCR reads. The sample has 95,000 to 150,000 distinct CDR3 sequences; around 94% are singletons. The material sequenced was CD4+ T cells from PBMCs. The chain carries TRBV9 and TRBJ2-5, with D possibly TRBD2 on 5 matching bases. The sequence was obtained from a human donor in good health. The CDR3 nucleotides read TGTGCCAGCAGCGTAGGCGCTAGCACAAGTCAAGAGACCCAGTACTTC. Translated, it gives CASSVGASTSQETQYF.